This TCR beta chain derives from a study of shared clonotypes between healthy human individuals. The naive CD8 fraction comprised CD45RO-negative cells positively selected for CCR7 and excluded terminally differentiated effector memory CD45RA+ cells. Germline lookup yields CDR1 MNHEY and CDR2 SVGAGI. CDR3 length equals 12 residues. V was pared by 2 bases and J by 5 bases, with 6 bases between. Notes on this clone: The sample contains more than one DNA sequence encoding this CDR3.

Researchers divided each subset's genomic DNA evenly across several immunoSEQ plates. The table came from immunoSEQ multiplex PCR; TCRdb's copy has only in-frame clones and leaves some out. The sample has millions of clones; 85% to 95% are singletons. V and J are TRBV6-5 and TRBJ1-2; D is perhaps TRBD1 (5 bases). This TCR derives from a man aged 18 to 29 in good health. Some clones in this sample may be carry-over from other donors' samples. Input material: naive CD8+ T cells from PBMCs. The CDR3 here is CASSYTGYGYTF. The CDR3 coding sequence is TGTGCCAGCAGTTACACAGGATATGGCTACACCTTC.